This T cell receptor (beta chain) derives from a study of T cell clonotyping in hematopoietic cell transplantation. Study information: Pretransplant recipient samples were taken after cytoreduction.

Germline V gene sequence: CDR1 SGHTA, CDR2 FQGNSA. The V end was cut by 5 bases, the J end by 0 bases, with 10 bases between. The CDR3 is 15 residues long. Data came from immunoSEQ multiplex PCR; TCRdb stores just in-frame clones and leaves some out. The data contain around 45,000 clones, roughly 85% of them singletons. Time point specified: recipient sample about 28 days before transplant, after cytoreduction. This clone was found once. Antigen specificity is unknown. Regarding the study as a whole: Pathologically expanded recipient clonotypes increased progressively from day 30 to day 180 as diversity fell. Graft donor and pretransplant recipient Inverse Simpson Index values predicted broader posttransplant TCR diversity. Few recipient clonotypes overlapped donors; over 95% were de novo at given depth.

The material sequenced was peripheral blood mononuclear cells, taken before stem cell transplant. This TCR was sampled from a man in his 60s with myelodysplastic syndrome. Some clones in this sample may be carry-over from other donors' samples. The V gene is TRBV7-2, the J gene TRBJ2-2; D call uncertain. This CDR3 reads CASSGRAANTGELFF. The CDR3 DNA sequence: TGTGCCAGCAGCGGAAGGGCAGCGAACACCGGGGAGCTGTTTTTT.